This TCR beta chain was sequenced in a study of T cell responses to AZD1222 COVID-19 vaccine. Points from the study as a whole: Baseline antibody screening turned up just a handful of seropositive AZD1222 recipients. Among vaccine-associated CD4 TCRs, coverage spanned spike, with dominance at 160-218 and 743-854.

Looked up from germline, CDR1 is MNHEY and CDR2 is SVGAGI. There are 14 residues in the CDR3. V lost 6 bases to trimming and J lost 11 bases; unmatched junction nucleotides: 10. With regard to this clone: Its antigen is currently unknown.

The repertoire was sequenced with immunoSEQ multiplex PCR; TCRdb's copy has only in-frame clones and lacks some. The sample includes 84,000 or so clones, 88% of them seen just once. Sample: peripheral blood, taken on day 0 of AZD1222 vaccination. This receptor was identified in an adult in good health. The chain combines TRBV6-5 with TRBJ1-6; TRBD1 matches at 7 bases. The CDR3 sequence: CASRRSQGRAPLHF. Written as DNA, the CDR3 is TGTGCCAGCAGACGCTCACAGGGGAGGGCACCCCTCCACTTT.